This TCR beta chain is from a study of shared clonotypes between healthy human individuals. Those who donated, Caucasian adults without exception, all lived in Nashville, Tennessee. V shed 1 base and J shed 1 base, with 31 bases lying between them. The CDR3 is 22 residues long. The germline V gene has CDR1 LNHDA and CDR2 SQIVND (reference sequence). The run depth of the assay was deep. The quantity of DNA used in unsorted PBMC replicate PCRs was 300 ng, corresponding to 25,000 to 30,000 T cell genomes. The repertoire was sequenced with immunoSEQ multiplex PCR; TCRdb's copy has only in-frame clones and lacks some. In the table there are around 430,000 clones, more than 75% of which are singletons.

This chain connects TRBV19 to TRBJ1-2; no firm D call. Sequencing input: PBMCs. This TCR was recovered from a woman aged 40 to 50 in good health. Some clones in this sample may be carry-over from other donors' samples. This CDR3 is CASSIANTRTPGSPLLNYGYTF. CDR3 DNA: TGTGCCAGTAGTATAGCCAACACCCGGACGCCGGGAAGCCCCCTTCTTAACTATGGCTACACCTTC.